This TCR beta chain was sequenced in a study of monozygotic twins with inflammatory bowel disease. In the case of this clonotype: What it recognizes is unknown.

Making each TCR library took approximately 3,400 ng of total RNA. In eight separate reactions per sample, cDNA was generated. For each CDR3 protein, TCRdb gives one entry from its re-call of the 5' RACE reads, without DNA. This sample contains more than 350,000 distinct CDR3 sequences. General study results and limits: The results supported no single strong signal or clonotype associated with IBD.

CDR3 size: 17 residues. CDR1 and CDR2 (germline): SGHVS, FQNEAQ. The V call is TRBV7-8, the J call TRBJ2-7; with no DNA, the TCRdb D assignment of TRBD1 cannot be verified. This TCR came from a human donor with ulcerative colitis or Crohn's disease, or a healthy co-twin of an affected twin (not recorded which). The material sequenced was blood. The CDR3 is CASSSRGGAVDSYEQYF.